The clone carrying this TCR beta chain was counted only a few times. The antigen remains undetermined. Germline V CDR1 and CDR2: LNHDA, SQIVND (reference sequence). Between the trimmed V and J ends, which lost 1 base and 7 bases, there was a span of 11 bases. The CDR3 sequence is 13 residues long. This record comes from a study of OX40 agonist ivuxolimab in advanced cancers. Study-level background: Across the patients, intravenous ivuxolimab was delivered every 2 weeks at 0.01 to 10 mg/kg.

Sequencing used immunoSEQ multiplex PCR; TCRdb keeps in-frame clones, though not all of them. This sample has 6,000 to 7,500 clones, with 84% found just once. Overall study findings and caveats: On average, a greater number of expanded clones characterised CD8+ T cells relative to CD4+.

The chain recombines TRBV19 with TRBJ2-7; tentatively, D is TRBD2 (5 bases). The sequence came from an adult with an advanced solid tumor such as melanoma, head and neck, liver or kidney cancer. This sample comprised CD4+ or CD8+ T cells sorted from blood, obtained in a trial of the OX40 agonist ivuxolimab. CDR3 in amino acids: CASSIGISGEQYF. CDR3 nucleotide sequence: TGTGCCAGTAGTATAGGGATTTCGGGGGAGCAGTACTTC.